Presented here are 24 T cell receptor beta chains from one specimen sequenced in a study of blood T cell repertoires in COVID-19. The table came from immunoSEQ multiplex PCR; TCRdb's copy has only in-frame clones and leaves some out. The sample has tens of thousands of clones; around nine tenths are singletons. Source material: peripheral blood. Receptors were obtained from a man older than 75 with active or convalescent COVID-19.

The rearrangement links TRBV24-1 to TRBJ1-5, with D hard to call. Between the trimmed V and J ends, which lost 6 bases and 0 bases, there was a span of 8 bases. The CDR3 is made up of 14 amino acids. Germline values: CDR1 KGHDR, CDR2 SFDVKD. DNA of the CDR3: TGTGCCACCAGTAACAGTTATAGCAATCAGCCCCAGCATTTT. Amino acid sequence: CATSNSYSNQPQHF.

This chain connects TRBV3-1 (or the pseudogene TRBV3-2) to TRBJ2-5; TRBD2 aligns across 7 bases. From germline, CDR1 is LGHDT and CDR2 YNNKEL (reference sequence). The CDR3 length is 15 residues. J was trimmed by 4 bases and V by 4 bases; bases with no gene match: 9. The CDR3 DNA reads TGTGCCAGCAGCCCCTGGGGGGGGAGGGGAGAGACCCAGTACTTC. Translated: CASSPWGGRGETQYF.

The J gene is TRBJ2-7, the V gene TRBV15, with D perhaps matching TRBD1 (5 bases). Per germline, CDR1 LNHNV and CDR2 YYDKDF (reference sequence). The CDR3 has 12 residues. Trimming stripped 4 bases from V and 4 bases from J, with 8 bases between. The CDR3 loop is CATSTRGYEQYV. CDR3 sequence (DNA): TGTGCCACCAGCACTAGGGGTTACGAGCAGTACGTC.

V usage is TRBV25-1 and J usage is TRBJ1-4; no definite D call. Trimming took 0 bases from V and 7 from J, leaving 12 bases between them. Germline V gene lookup returns CDR1 MGHDK and CDR2 SYGVNS. The CDR3 covers 15 residues. The CDR3 DNA sequence: TGTGCCAGCAGTGAATATCGAGGGTTGGCTGAAAAACTGTTTTTT. This codes for CASSEYRGLAEKLFF.

The chain combines TRBV5-6 with TRBJ2-2; TRBD2 matches at 7 bases. The V gene end was trimmed by 4 bases and the J gene end by 8 bases; junction bases not matched to a gene: 11. Germline loops: CDR1 SGHDT, CDR2 YYEEEE. The CDR3 runs to 15 residues. This CDR3 is CASSAPGGFWGELFF. The CDR3, as DNA: TGTGCCAGCAGCGCCCCGGGGGGATTTTGGGGGGAGCTGTTTTTT.

The chain couples TRBV7-2 to TRBJ2-5, with TRBD1 identical over 7 bases. The junction had 10 bases not matched to a gene; V was cut back by 4 bases and J by 8 bases. The CDR3 is 14 amino acids. Germline loops: CDR1 SGHTA, CDR2 FQGNSA. The CDR3 nucleotides read TGTGCCAGCAGCTCCAGGACAGGTAGTGATACCCAGTACTTC. Protein: CASSSRTGSDTQYF. The entire variable domain, with the rest obtained from reference TRBV7-2 and TRBJ2-5, is as follows: GAGVSQSPSNKVTEKGKDVELRCDPISGHTALYWYRQSLGQGLEFLIYFQGNSAPDKSGLPSDRFSAERTGGSVSTLTIQRTQQEDSAVYLCASSSRTGSDTQYFGPGTRLLVL.

The rearrangement joins TRBV27 to TRBJ2-1; 10 positions match TRBD2. The J segment lost 6 bases and the V segment lost 6 bases, leaving 2 bases of the junction unmatched. Germline V gene data show CDR1 as MNHEY and CDR2 as SMNVEV (reference sequence). The CDR3 runs 13 residues. CDR3 DNA: TGTGCCAGCAGGTCTAGCGGGAGCAATGAGCAGTTCTTC. It is translated as CASRSSGSNEQFF.

V gene TRBV5-6 combines with J gene TRBJ2-5, with D possibly matching TRBD1 (7 bases). Germline V gene lookup returns CDR1 SGHDT and CDR2 YYEEEE. This CDR3 is built from 15 residues. Trimming shortened V by 0 bases and J by 7 bases, and 16 bases separated the two germline ends. CDR3 DNA sequence: TGTGCCAGCAGCTTGGGACAGGGACTTCTCGGGACCCAGTACTTC. It translates to CASSLGQGLLGTQYF. The full variable domain, rest sourced from reference TRBV5-6 and TRBJ2-5, is DAGVTQSPTHLIKTRGQQVTLRCSPKSGHDTVSWYQQALGQGPQFIFQYYEEEERQRGNFPDRFSGHQFPNYSSELNVNALLLGDSALYLCASSLGQGLLGTQYFGPGTRLLVL.

The rearrangement joins TRBV27 to TRBJ2-3; tentative D call: TRBD2 (6 bases). Looked up from germline, CDR1 is MNHEY and CDR2 is SMNVEV (reference sequence). With 4 bases removed from V and 2 bases from J, the gap between germline ends came to 13 bases. The CDR3 length is 15 residues. The CDR3 DNA is TGTGCCAGCAGTTCCTGGGCGGGGAACACAGATACGCAGTATTTT. It translates to CASSSWAGNTDTQYF.

The count of this clone is one. The chain joins TRBV7-2 to TRBJ2-2; 8 bases line up with TRBD1. The V gene's germline CDR1 is SGHTA and CDR2 FQGNSA. J gave up 5 bases and V 5 bases, and 13 bases lay outside the gene matches. This CDR3 is built from 17 residues. CDR3 nucleotides: TGTGCCAGCAGCCCGGATCGGACAGGGATATTGACCGGGGAGCTGTTTTTT. Amino acid sequence: CASSPDRTGILTGELFF.

The chain combines TRBV19 with TRBJ2-3; D is possibly TRBD2 (6 bases). Germline CDR1 LNHDA, CDR2 SQIVND (reference sequence). This CDR3 spans 13 amino acids. V was cut by 9 bases and J by 3 bases, with 13 bases left in between. CDR3 protein: CARGGRETDTQYF. CDR3 coding DNA: TGTGCCAGAGGAGGCCGGGAGACAGATACGCAGTATTTT.

The J gene is TRBJ2-1, the V gene TRBV5-6, with 7 bases matching TRBD1. There are 17 residues in the CDR3. V lost 0 bases to trimming and J lost 0 bases; unmatched junction nucleotides: 6. Germline V gene data show CDR1 as SGHDT and CDR2 as YYEEEE. The CDR3 here is CASSLGTGQSSYNEQFF. The CDR3 nucleotides are TGTGCCAGCAGCTTGGGGACAGGCCAGAGCTCCTACAATGAGCAGTTCTTC. Looking up the rest from reference TRBV5-6 and TRBJ2-1 gives the full variable domain: DAGVTQSPTHLIKTRGQQVTLRCSPKSGHDTVSWYQQALGQGPQFIFQYYEEEERQRGNFPDRFSGHQFPNYSSELNVNALLLGDSALYLCASSLGTGQSSYNEQFFGPGTRLTVL.

The chain uses TRBV6-1 and TRBJ1-2; possible D gene TRBD1, 5 bases. Germline CDR1 is MNHNS and CDR2 is SASEGT. V gave up 1 base and J gave up 9 bases, with 12 bases separating them. CDR3 size: 13 residues. The CDR3 spells CASSEEGRDRYTF. The CDR3 nucleotides are TGTGCCAGCAGTGAAGAGGGCAGGGATCGCTACACCTTC.

The V and J genes are TRBV7-9 and TRBJ2-7; 11 nucleotides line up with TRBD1. The CDR3 has 15 residues. V trimming: 5 bases; J trimming: 4 bases; junction bases outside the gene matches: 7. CDR1 and CDR2 from the germline V gene are SEHNR and FQNEAQ (reference sequence). The CDR3 nucleotides are TGTGCCAGCAGCCCCGGGGGGACAGGGGGTTACGAGCAGTACGTC. It codes for CASSPGGTGGYEQYV.

This chain connects TRBV5-4 to TRBJ1-1; no definite D call. The CDR3 has 11 residues. Germline V CDR1 and CDR2: SGHNT, YYREEE (reference sequence). V lost 9 bases and J lost 1, with 7 bases in between. CDR3 nucleotides: TGTGCCACCAGAGCGAACACTGAAGCTTTCTTT. This gives the protein CATRANTEAFF.

The rearrangement uses TRBV5-1 and TRBJ2-2; D may be TRBD2 (5 bases). There are 15 residues in the CDR3. Germline-derived CDR1 and CDR2 are SGHRS and YFSETQ. V was cut by 0 bases and J by 1 base, with 7 bases left in between. Written as DNA, the CDR3 is TGCGCCAGCAGCTTGGGGGAGTGGAACACCGGGGAGCTGTTTTTT. Encoded protein: CASSLGEWNTGELFF. The whole variable domain, remainder taken from reference TRBV5-1 and TRBJ2-2, is KAGVTQTPRYLIKTRGQQVTLSCSPISGHRSVSWYQQTPGQGLQFLFEYFSETQRNKGNFPGRFSGRQFSNSRSEMNVSTLELGDSALYLCASSLGEWNTGELFFGEGSRLTVL.

This clone was seen a few times. The chain joins TRBV5-1 to TRBJ1-1; no reliable D call. V lost 5 bases and J 5 bases, leaving 13 bases between the germline ends. The CDR3 consists of 13 residues. Germline CDR1 and CDR2: SGHRS and YFSETQ. CDR3 sequence (DNA): TGCGCCAGCAGGGAATCAGGAGGGACTGAAGCTTTCTTT. It encodes CASRESGGTEAFF.

The V call is TRBV12-5, the J call TRBJ1-1; D is perhaps TRBD1 (5 bases). V gave up 6 bases and J gave up 4 bases, with 12 bases separating them. CDR3 length: 13 amino acids. Per germline, CDR1 LGHNT and CDR2 FRNRAP. CDR3 sequence: CASGDSSFTEAFF. CDR3 sequence (DNA): TGTGCTAGTGGAGACAGTAGTTTCACTGAAGCTTTCTTT.

CDR3 sequence (DNA): TGTGCCAGCAGCTCTTCGACTAATCTCAATGAGCAGTTCTTC. This gives the protein CASSSSTNLNEQFF. V gene TRBV7-2 combines with J gene TRBJ2-1, with D possibly TRBD2 on 5 matching bases. Germline lookup yields CDR1 SGHTA and CDR2 FQGNSA. This CDR3 is 14 amino acids long. V was trimmed by 4 bases and J by 6 bases, leaving 13 bases between them.

The rearrangement links TRBV4-1 to TRBJ1-6, with a possible D match to TRBD1 (5 bases). V lost 1 base and J 5 bases, leaving 12 bases between the germline ends. Looked up from germline, CDR1 is MGHRA and CDR2 is YSYEKL. The CDR3 is made up of 16 amino acids. The CDR3 DNA is TGCGCCAGCAGCCAAGTCGCGACAGCTAATAATTCACCCCTCCACTTT. This encodes CASSQVATANNSPLHF.

A few counts support this clone. V is TRBV5-1 and J is TRBJ1-6; maybe TRBD1 (5 bases). The CDR3 spans 17 residues. CDR1 is SGHRS, CDR2 YFSETQ, per germline. V was cut by 0 bases and J by 0 bases, with 10 bases left in between. The CDR3 protein is CASSLDRGSSYNSPLHF. The CDR3 DNA follows: TGCGCCAGCAGCTTGGATAGGGGTAGCTCCTATAATTCACCCCTCCACTTT.

V and J are TRBV29-1 and TRBJ2-3; 10 positions match TRBD2. The CDR3 is 14 residues long. Germline V gene lookup returns CDR1 SQVTM and CDR2 ANQGSEA. Trimming removed 6 bases from V and 6 bases from J; junction bases left unmatched: 9. In DNA form, the CDR3 reads TGCAGCGTGAGGCCTAGCGGGAGTCGGGATACGCAGTATTTT. Its translation is CSVRPSGSRDTQYF.

DNA of the CDR3: TGCGCCAGCAGCTCGCTCCGGGACATATCGTACCAAGAGACCCAGTACTTC. Translating gives CASSSLRDISYQETQYF. The chain carries TRBV5-1 and TRBJ2-5, with D possibly TRBD1 on 6 matching bases. This CDR3 contains 17 residues. Per germline, CDR1 SGHRS and CDR2 YFSETQ. The ends were cut back, 3 bases at V and 0 bases at J, with 18 bases in the middle.

The J gene is TRBJ1-6, the V gene TRBV14; D might be TRBD1 (6 bases). Germline assignment: CDR1 SGHDN and CDR2 FVKESK. Between the trimmed V and J ends, which lost 1 base and 9 bases, there was a span of 10 bases. This CDR3 is built from 14 residues. The DNA of the CDR3 is TGTGCCAGCAGCCAAGGCAGGGGTTTTTCACCCCTCCACTTT. It codes for CASSQGRGFSPLHF. Using reference TRBV14 and TRBJ1-6 for the parts outside the CDR3, the full variable domain is EAGVTQFPSHSVIEKGQTVTLRCDPISGHDNLYWYRRVMGKEIKFLLHFVKESKQDESGMPNNRFLAERTGGTYSTLKVQPAELEDSGVYFCASSQGRGFSPLHFGNGTRLTVT.